Following are 9 T cell receptor beta chains from one sample sequenced in a study of glioma-infiltrating T cells. Using RNA template, CDR3s of TCR alpha and beta were amplified with iRepertoire arm-PCR. Using its own MiXCR run on the multiplex PCR reads, TCRdb lists one record per CDR3 protein. This repertoire shows 150,000 to 200,000 distinct CDR3 sequences, 32% found once; its top ten account for around 20%. The source material was glioma tissue, nonneoplastic brain tissue, or PBMCs (not recorded which). These receptors all stem from a human donor with low-grade glioma or glioblastoma, undergoing nonglioma brain surgery, or in good health (not recorded which).

This clonotype was recorded many times. The rearrangement joins TRBV15 to TRBJ2-7; a weak D match, TRBD2 (5 bases). This CDR3 region has 16 residues. CDR1 is LNHNV and CDR2 is YYDKDF in the germline V gene (reference sequence). Trimming removed 0 bases at V and 0 bases at J, with 12 bases between. CDR3 region: CATSREVQRTSYEQYF. The CDR3 region has the DNA TGTGCCACCAGCAGAGAGGTGCAGCGGACCTCCTACGAGCAGTACTTC.

V gene TRBV4-1 combines with J gene TRBJ2-5, with 9 bases fitting TRBD1. There are 14 residues in the CDR3. The junction had 6 bases not matched to a gene; V was cut back by 3 bases and J by 7 bases. CDR1 is MGHRA, CDR2 YSYEKL, per germline. As DNA, the CDR3 is TGCGCCAGCAGCCACGGACAGGGGATGGGGACCCAGTACTTC. Protein sequence: CASSHGQGMGTQYF.

J is TRBJ2-1 and V is TRBV25-1; D may be TRBD2 (7 bases). This CDR3 is 13 amino acids long. Per the germline V gene, CDR1 is MGHDK and CDR2 is SYGVNS. The V and J ends lost 3 bases and 8 bases respectively, with 11 bases between them. CDR3 loop: CASSDWGGYEQFF. The CDR3 DNA is TGTGCCAGCAGTGATTGGGGGGGCTATGAGCAGTTCTTC.

The CDR3 sequence is CASSYLTGKVGYEQYF. As DNA, the CDR3 is TGTGCCAGCAGTTACTTGACCGGGAAGGTCGGCTACGAGCAGTACTTC. The chain has TRBV6-2 or TRBV6-3 and TRBJ2-7, with a weak D call TRBD2 (5 bases). The CDR3 runs 16 residues. Germline V gene lookup returns CDR1 MNHEY and CDR2 SVGEGT. V lost 1 base and J 3 bases, leaving 16 bases between the germline ends.

There are a few counts of this clonotype. The rearrangement joins TRBV5-1 to TRBJ2-6, with D perhaps matching TRBD2 (5 bases). Per the germline V gene, CDR1 is SGHRS and CDR2 is YFSETQ. V was shortened by 0 bases and J by 0 bases, with 10 bases between the two germline ends. The CDR3 totals 17 residues. The CDR3 reads CASSLVFGSSGANVLTF. The DNA of the CDR3 is TGCGCCAGCAGCTTGGTTTTTGGGAGCTCTGGGGCCAACGTCCTGACTTTC.

To note about this clonotype: A much larger clone is a single base away; this may be a read error. The rearrangement joins TRBV7-6 to TRBJ2-2; D might be TRBD1 or TRBD2, each matching 5 bases. Per the germline V gene, CDR1 is SGHVS and CDR2 is FNYEAQ. This CDR3 contains 15 residues. With 5 bases removed from V and 4 bases from J, the gap between germline ends came to 14 bases. The CDR3 DNA reads as TGTGCCAGCAGCCCCAGGGAGTATACCACCGGGGAGCTGTTTTTT. It yields the protein CASSPREYTTGELFF.

This sequence joins TRBV6-2 or TRBV6-3 and TRBJ1-6, with 7 positions matching TRBD1. CDR3 length: 18 amino acids. V gave up 5 bases and J gave up 3 bases; unmatched junction bases: 13. CDR1 and CDR2 (germline): MNHEY, SVGEGT. CDR3 residues: CASSNRGRQGYYNSPLHF. Here the CDR3 DNA reads TGTGCCAGCAGTAACCGGGGTCGACAGGGCTACTATAATTCACCCCTCCACTTT.

On this clonotype: A much bigger clone sits one base away, suggesting this may be a read error. The gene calls are TRBV20-1 and TRBJ2-7; D is perhaps TRBD1 (6 bases). Germline CDR1 DFQATT, CDR2 SNEGSKA (reference sequence). This CDR3 comprises 15 residues. The V and J ends lost 1 base and 7 bases respectively, with 20 bases between them. CDR3 loop: CSARVAQGFKIEQYF. The CDR3 bases are TGCAGTGCTAGAGTAGCTCAGGGGTTTAAGATTGAGCAGTACTTC.

About this clonotype: A much larger clone sits a single nucleotide away, making a read error possible. V gene TRBV12-3 or TRBV12-4 combines with J gene TRBJ2-3; D gene unclear. The V end lost 4 bases, the J end lost 2 bases, and 13 bases lay between the germline ends. The CDR3 consists of 15 residues. CDR3 bases: TGTGCCAGCAGTTGGACGGGTGCTATCACAGATACGCAGTATTTT. This sequence encodes CASSWTGAITDTQYF.